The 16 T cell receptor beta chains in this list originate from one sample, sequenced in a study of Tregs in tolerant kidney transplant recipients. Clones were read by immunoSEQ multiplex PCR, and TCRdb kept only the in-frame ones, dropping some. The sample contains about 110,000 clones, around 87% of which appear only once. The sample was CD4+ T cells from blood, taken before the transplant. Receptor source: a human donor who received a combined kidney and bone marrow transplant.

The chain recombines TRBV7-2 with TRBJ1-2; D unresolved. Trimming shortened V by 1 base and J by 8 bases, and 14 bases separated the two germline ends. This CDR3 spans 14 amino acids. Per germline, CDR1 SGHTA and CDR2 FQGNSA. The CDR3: CASSLVGGPGGYTF. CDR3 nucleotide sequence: TGTGCCAGCAGCTTAGTCGGTGGGCCGGGGGGCTACACCTTC.

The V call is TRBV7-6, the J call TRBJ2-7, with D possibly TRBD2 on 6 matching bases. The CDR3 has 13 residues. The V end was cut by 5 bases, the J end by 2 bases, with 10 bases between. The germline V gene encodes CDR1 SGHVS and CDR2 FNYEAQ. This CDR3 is CASSGGLTYEQYF. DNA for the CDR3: TGTGCCAGCAGCGGCGGACTAACCTACGAGCAGTACTTC. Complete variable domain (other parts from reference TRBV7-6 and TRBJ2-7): GAGVSQSPRYKVTKRGQDVALRCDPISGHVSLYWYRQALGQGPEFLTYFNYEAQQDKSGLPNDRFSAERPEGSISTLTIQRTEQRDSAMYRCASSGGLTYEQYFGPGTRLTVT.

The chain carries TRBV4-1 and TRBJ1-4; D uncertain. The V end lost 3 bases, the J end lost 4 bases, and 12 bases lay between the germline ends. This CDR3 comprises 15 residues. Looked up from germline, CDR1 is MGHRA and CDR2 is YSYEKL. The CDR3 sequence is CASSHSIRNNEKLFF. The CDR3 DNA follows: TGCGCCAGCAGCCATTCGATCAGGAATAATGAAAAACTGTTTTTT.

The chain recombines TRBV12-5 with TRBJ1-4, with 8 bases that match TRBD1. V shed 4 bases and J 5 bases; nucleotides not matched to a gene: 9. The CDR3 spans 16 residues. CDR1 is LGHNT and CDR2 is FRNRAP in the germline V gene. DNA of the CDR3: TGTGCTAGTGGTTCCCCCCGGACAGGGAAGAATGAAAAACTGTTTTTT. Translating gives CASGSPRTGKNEKLFF.

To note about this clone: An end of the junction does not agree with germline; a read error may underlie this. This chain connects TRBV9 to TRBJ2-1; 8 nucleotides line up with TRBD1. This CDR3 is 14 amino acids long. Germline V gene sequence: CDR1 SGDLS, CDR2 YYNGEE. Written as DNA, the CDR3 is TGTGCCAGCAGCGCCCACTGGACAGGGTCCGAGTACGTCTTC. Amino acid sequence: CASSAHWTGSEYVF.

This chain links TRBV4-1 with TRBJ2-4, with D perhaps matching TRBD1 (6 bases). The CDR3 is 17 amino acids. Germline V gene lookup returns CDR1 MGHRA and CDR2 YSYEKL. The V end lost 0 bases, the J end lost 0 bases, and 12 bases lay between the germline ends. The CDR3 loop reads CASSQDPGGLAKNIQYF. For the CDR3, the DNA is TGCGCCAGCAGCCAAGACCCTGGGGGCCTAGCCAAAAACATTCAGTACTTC.

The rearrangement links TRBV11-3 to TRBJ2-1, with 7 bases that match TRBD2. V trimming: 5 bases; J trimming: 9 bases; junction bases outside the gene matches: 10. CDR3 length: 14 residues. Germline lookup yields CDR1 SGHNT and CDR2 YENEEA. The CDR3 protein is CASSHTSAKSEQFF. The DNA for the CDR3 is TGTGCCAGCAGCCACACTAGCGCCAAAAGTGAGCAGTTCTTC.

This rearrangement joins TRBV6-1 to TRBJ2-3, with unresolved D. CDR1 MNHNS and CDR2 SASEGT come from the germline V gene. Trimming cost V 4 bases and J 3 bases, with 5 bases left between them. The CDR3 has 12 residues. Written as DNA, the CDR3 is TGTGCCAGCAGTGTCGGGACAGATACGCAGTATTTT. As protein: CASSVGTDTQYF.

The CDR3 protein is CASSTGRGSYEQYF. CDR3 nucleotides: TGTGCCAGTAGTACAGGACGGGGATCCTACGAGCAGTACTTC. The rearrangement joins TRBV19 to TRBJ2-7; weak D call: TRBD2 (5 bases). CDR3 size: 14 residues. Trimming took 4 bases from V and 1 from J, leaving 11 bases between them. Germline-derived CDR1 and CDR2 are LNHDA and SQIVND (reference sequence).

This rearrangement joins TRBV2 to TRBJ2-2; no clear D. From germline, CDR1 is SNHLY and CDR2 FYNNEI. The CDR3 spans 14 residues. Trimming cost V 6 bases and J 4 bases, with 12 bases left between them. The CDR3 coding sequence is TGTGCCAGCAGCCGCAGAACAATCACCGGGGAGCTGTTTTTT. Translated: CASSRRTITGELFF.

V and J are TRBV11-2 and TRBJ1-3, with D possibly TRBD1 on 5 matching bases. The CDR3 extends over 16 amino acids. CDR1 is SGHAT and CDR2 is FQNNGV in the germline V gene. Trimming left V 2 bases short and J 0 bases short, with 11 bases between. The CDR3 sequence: CASSLLGGTSGNTIYF. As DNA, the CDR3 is TGTGCCAGCAGCTTATTGGGAGGGACCTCTGGAAACACCATATATTTT.

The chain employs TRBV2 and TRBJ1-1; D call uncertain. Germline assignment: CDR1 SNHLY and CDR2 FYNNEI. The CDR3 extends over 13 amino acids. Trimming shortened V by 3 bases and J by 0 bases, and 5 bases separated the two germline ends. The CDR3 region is CASSDEVNTEAFF. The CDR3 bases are TGTGCCAGCAGTGATGAGGTGAACACTGAAGCTTTCTTT.

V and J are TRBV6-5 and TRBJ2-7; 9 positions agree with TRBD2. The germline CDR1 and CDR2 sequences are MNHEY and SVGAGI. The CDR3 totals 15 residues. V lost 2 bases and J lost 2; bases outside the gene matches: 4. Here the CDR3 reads CASSYMAGGTYEQYF. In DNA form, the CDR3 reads TGTGCCAGCAGTTACATGGCGGGAGGGACCTACGAGCAGTACTTC.

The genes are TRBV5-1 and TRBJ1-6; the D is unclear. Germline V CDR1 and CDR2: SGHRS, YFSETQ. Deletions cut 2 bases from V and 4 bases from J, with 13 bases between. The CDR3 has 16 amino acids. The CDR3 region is CASSFATADYNSPLHF. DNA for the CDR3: TGCGCCAGCAGCTTTGCGACGGCGGATTATAATTCACCCCTCCACTTT.

The CDR3 loop is CASAVTGELFF. DNA of the CDR3: TGTGCCAGCGCGGTCACCGGGGAGCTGTTTTTT. The rearrangement links TRBV28 to TRBJ2-2, with D unclear. The germline V gene has CDR1 MDHEN and CDR2 SYDVKM. The CDR3 length is 11 residues. Trimming stripped 8 bases from V and 4 bases from J, with 5 bases between.

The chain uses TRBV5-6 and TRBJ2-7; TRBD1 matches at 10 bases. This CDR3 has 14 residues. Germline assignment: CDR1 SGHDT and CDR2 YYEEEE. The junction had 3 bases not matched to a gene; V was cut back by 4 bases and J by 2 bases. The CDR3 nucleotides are TGTGCCAGCAGCGCGACAGGGGGCGCCTACGAGCAGTACTTC. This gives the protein CASSATGGAYEQYF. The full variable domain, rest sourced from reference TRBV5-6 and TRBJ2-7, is DAGVTQSPTHLIKTRGQQVTLRCSPKSGHDTVSWYQQALGQGPQFIFQYYEEEERQRGNFPDRFSGHQFPNYSSELNVNALLLGDSALYLCASSATGGAYEQYFGPGTRLTVT.